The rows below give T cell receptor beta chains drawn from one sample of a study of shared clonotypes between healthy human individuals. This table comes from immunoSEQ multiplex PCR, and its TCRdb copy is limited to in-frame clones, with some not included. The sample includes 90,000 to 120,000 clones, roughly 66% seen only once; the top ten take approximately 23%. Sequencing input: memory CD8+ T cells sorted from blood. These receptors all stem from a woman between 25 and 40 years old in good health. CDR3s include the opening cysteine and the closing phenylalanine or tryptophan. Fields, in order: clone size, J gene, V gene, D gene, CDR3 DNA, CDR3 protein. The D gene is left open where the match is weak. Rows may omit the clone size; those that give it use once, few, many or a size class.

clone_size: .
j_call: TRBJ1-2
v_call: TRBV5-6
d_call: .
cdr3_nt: TGTGCCAGCAGTCGTACGAATACAGGGAACTATGGCTACACCTTC
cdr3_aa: CASSRTNTGNYGYTF

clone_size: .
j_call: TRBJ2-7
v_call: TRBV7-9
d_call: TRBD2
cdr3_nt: TGTGCCAGCAGCGAGGGACTATCAAGCGAGCAGTACTTC
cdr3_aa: CASSEGLSSEQYF

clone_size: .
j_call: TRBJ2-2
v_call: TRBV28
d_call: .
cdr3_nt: TGTGCCAGCAGTTTATACAGGGACTCGAACACCGGGGAGCTGTTTTTT
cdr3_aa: CASSLYRDSNTGELFF

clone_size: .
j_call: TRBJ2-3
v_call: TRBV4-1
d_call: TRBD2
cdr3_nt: TGCGCCAGCAGCCAAGATGGGACTAGGGGTTTTGATACGCAGTATTTT
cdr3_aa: CASSQDGTRGFDTQYF

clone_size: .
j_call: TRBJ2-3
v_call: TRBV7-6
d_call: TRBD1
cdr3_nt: TGTGCCAGCAGCTCTTGGACAGGCCCGGGGACAGATACGCAGTATTTT
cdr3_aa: CASSSWTGPGTDTQYF

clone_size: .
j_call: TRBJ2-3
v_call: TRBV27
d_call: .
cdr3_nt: TGTGCCAGCAGGGGGGGAACGGCTGATACGCAGTATTTT
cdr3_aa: CASRGGTADTQYF

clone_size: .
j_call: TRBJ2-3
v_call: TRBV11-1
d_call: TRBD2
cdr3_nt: TGTGCCAGCAGCTTAAGGCGGACTAGCGAATACACAGATACGCAGTATTTT
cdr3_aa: CASSLRRTSEYTDTQYF

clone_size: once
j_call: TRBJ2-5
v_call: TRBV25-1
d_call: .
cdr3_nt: TGTGCCAGCAGTGAAGCCCTCACAGGACCCCAAGAGACCCAGTACTTC
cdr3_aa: CASSEALTGPQETQYF

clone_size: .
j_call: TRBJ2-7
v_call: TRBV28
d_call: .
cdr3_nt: TGTGCCAGCAGTTTACTCAGGGGCTACGAGCAGTACTTC
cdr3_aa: CASSLLRGYEQYF

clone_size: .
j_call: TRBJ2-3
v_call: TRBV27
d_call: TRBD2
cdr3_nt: TGTGCCAGCGTTTCCCTAGCGGATAGCACAGATACGCAGTATTTT
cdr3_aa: CASVSLADSTDTQYF

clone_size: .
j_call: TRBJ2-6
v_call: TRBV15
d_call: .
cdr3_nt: TGTGCCACCAGCAGAGAATCGGGGTCTTCCTCTGGGGCCAACGTCCTGACTTTC
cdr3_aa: CATSRESGSSSGANVLTF

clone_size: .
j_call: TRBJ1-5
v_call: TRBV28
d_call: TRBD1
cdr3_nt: TGTGCCAGCAGGCCGACAGGGACAGGGATTAGCAATCAGCCCCAGCATTTT
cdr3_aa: CASRPTGTGISNQPQHF

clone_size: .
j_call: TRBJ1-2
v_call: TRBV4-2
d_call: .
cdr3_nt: TGTGCCAGCAGCCCCGGTGGCTTCTATGGCTACACCTTC
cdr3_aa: CASSPGGFYGYTF

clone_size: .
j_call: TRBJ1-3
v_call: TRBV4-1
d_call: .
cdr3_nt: TGCGCCAGCAGCCAAGATGGTAATTGGCAGTTATCTGGAAACACCATATATTTT
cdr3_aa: CASSQDGNWQLSGNTIYF

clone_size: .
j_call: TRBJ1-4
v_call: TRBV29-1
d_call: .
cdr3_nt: TGCAGCGTTGAGGCAGGGAATAATGAAAAACTGTTTTTT
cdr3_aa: CSVEAGNNEKLFF

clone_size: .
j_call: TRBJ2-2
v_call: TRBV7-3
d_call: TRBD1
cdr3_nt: TGTGCCAGCAGCTCGTCCGGGACAGGGAGAAGCGGGGAGCTGTTTTTT
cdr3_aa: CASSSSGTGRSGELFF

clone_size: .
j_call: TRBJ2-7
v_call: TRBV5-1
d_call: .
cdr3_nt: TGCGCCAGCAGCTTGGCGGGAGCCTGGTCCTACGAGCAGTACTTC
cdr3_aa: CASSLAGAWSYEQYF

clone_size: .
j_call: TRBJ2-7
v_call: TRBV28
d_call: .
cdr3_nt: TGTGCCAGCAGTTGGGACAACTCCTACGAGCAGTACTTC
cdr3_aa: CASSWDNSYEQYF

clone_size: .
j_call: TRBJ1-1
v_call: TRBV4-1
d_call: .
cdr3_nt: TGCGCCAGCAGCCAAGATTCCAAACTGGGTTGGTTCAAGGGTTGGGGTGAAGCTTTCTTT
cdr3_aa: CASSQDSKLGWFKGWGEAFF

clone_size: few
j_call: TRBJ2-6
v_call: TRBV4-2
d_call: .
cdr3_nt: TGTGCCAGCAGCCAAGATACGGGGTCTGGGGCCAACGTCCTGACTTTC
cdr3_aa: CASSQDTGSGANVLTF

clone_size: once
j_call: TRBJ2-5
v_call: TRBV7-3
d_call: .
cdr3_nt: TGTGCCAGCAGCTTAGGGGGAGGAGAGACCCAGTACTTC
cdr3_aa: CASSLGGGETQYF

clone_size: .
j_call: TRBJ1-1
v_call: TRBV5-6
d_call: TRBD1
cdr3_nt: TGTGCCAGCAGCTTGTTGATCGAGACAGGGAGGCGTCGTCTCACTGAAGCTTTCTTT
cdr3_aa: CASSLLIETGRRRLTEAFF

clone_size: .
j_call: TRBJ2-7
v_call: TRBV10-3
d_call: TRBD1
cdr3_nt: TGTGCCATCGGGACAGGGCCCGACTACGAGCAGTACTTC
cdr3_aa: CAIGTGPDYEQYF

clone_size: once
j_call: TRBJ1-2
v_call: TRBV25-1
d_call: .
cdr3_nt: TGTGCCAGCAGTGTAAGCCTGGGAAAGACCTATGGCTACACCTTC
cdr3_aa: CASSVSLGKTYGYTF

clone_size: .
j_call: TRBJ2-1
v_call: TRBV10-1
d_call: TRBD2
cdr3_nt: TGCGCCAGCCCGTTCTTACGGGAGGGCCTTAATGAGCAGTTCTTC
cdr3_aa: CASPFLREGLNEQFF

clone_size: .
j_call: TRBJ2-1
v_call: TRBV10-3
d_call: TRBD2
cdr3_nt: TGTGCCATCAGCGGGCGACTAGCGGCTAATGAGCAGTTCTTC
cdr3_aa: CAISGRLAANEQFF

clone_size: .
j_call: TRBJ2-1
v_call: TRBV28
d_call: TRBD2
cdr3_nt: TGTGCCAGCAGTTTATGGAGGACTAGCGGGGTATACAATGAGCAGTTCTTC
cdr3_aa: CASSLWRTSGVYNEQFF

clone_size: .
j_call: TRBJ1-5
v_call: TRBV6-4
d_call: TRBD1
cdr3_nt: TGTGCCAGCAGTGACGAGGGGGCGAGGTGGAATCAGCCCCAGCATTTT
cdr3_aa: CASSDEGARWNQPQHF

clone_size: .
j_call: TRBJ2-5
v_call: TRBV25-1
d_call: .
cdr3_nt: TGTGCCAGCAGCCCACGAGACGGACGGCAAGAGACCCAGTACTTC
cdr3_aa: CASSPRDGRQETQYF

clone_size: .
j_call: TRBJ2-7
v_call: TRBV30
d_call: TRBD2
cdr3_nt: TGTGCCTGTACTAGCGGGAGGACCTACGAGCAGTACTTC
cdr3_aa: CACTSGRTYEQYF

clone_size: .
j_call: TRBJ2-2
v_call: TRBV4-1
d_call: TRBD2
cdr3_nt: TGCGCCAGCAGCCAACCTAGCAGCCTAGCGGGAGTAAGGACGAACACCGGGGAGCTGTTTTTT
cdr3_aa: CASSQPSSLAGVRTNTGELFF

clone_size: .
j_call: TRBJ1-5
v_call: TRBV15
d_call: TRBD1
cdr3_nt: TGTGCCACCAGCTCCCCGGGACAGGGAGGCAATCAGCCCCAGCATTTT
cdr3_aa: CATSSPGQGGNQPQHF

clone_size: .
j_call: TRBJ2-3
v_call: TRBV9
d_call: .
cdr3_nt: TGTGCCAGCAGCGTAGGGATCTTTACATATAGCACAGATACGCAGTATTTT
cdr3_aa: CASSVGIFTYSTDTQYF

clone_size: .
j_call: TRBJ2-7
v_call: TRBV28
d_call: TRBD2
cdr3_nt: TGTGCCAGCAGTTCAATACGACTTAGCGGGAATCTCTACGAGCAGTACTTC
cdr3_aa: CASSSIRLSGNLYEQYF

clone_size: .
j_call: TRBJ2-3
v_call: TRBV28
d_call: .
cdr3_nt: TGTGCCAGCCTCGATAATTTCGGGGGCCCTAGCACAGATACGCAGTATTTT
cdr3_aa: CASLDNFGGPSTDTQYF

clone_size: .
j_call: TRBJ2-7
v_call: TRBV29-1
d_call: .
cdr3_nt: TGCAGCGTTGAAGTACAGTCCTACGAGCAGTACTTC
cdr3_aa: CSVEVQSYEQYF

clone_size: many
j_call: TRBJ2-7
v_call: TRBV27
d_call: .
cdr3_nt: TGTGCCAGCAGTTTATCAGGGACCTTAACTACCTACGAGCAGTACTTC
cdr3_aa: CASSLSGTLTTYEQYF

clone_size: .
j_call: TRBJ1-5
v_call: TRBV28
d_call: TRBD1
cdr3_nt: TGTGCCAGCAGGCTGGACAGGGGTAGACAGCCCCAGCATTTT
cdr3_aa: CASRLDRGRQPQHF

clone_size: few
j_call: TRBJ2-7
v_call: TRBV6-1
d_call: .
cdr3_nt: TGTGCCAGCAGTGGGGGACATGGGACGAGCTACGAGCAGTACTTC
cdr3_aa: CASSGGHGTSYEQYF